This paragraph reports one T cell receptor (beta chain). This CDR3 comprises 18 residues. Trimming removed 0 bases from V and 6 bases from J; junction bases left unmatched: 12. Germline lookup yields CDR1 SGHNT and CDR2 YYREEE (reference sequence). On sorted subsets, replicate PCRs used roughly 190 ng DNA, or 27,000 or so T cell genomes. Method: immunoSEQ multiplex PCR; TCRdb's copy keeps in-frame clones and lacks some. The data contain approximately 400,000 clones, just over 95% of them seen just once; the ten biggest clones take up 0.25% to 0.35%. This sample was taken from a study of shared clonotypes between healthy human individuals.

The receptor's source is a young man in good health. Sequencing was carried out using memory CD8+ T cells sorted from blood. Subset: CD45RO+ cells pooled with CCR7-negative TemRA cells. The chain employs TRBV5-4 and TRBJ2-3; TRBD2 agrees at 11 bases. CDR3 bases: TGTGCCAGCAGCTTGGACCAGGTAGCGGGAGGGCCGGGGGATACGCAGTATTTT. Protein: CASSLDQVAGGPGDTQYF.